This T cell receptor beta chain was observed in a study of cytomegalovirus exposure and HLA in healthy donors listed by TCRdb under 2017. For the wider study: According to a later analysis, one platform produced both the 120 validation repertoires and the roughly 640 repertoires of the first cohort. The aim of the study was to test whether cataloging public T cell receptors could identify signatures of past pathogen exposure. High-throughput TCR immunosequencing, statistical association of individual TCRs with disease status, and machine learning were combined to predict cytomegalovirus infection status. In addition to the first cohort of 650 to 750 subjects, a separate validation cohort of around 110 different subjects was used. Beyond this particular receptor, the publication reports: The authors suggested that the approach could potentially be extended to other disease states and immunological phenotypes. The validation cohort had no HLA typing available for a later analysis, so co-occurrence within that cohort was assessed over all 120 or so repertoires. Subsequent analysis determined that TCRs grouped into clusters in the first cohort also showed a tendency toward co-occurrence across the 130 or so validation repertoires, and approximately 94% of cluster scores exceeded 0. The classifier was reported to diagnose cytomegalovirus status with high specificity and sensitivity in both the original cohort and the validation cohort. The study listed 150 to 200 TCR beta chains as associated with cytomegalovirus. A few of the identified cytomegalovirus-associated TCR beta chains were confirmed in vitro to be specific for cytomegalovirus antigens. Across donors, most TCR sequences were observed very rarely, whereas some public TCRs were present in many individuals.

Separate from the roughly 660-subject first cohort, the validation cohort of roughly 120 subjects was the group to which the donors belonged. Points on this clone: The antigen this receptor binds is unknown. The sample holds no much larger clone one base away, and base qualities are not on file.

Library method: the immunoSEQ multiplex PCR assay. Concerning the study's data processing: A statistical classification framework was developed to diagnose cytomegalovirus status using the catalog of TCR beta chain sequences. This is the immuneACCESS table as TCRdb keeps it, with only in-frame sequences that have V and J called. A part of the clones is gone; compared with another copy, unresolved V genes explain less than half, and the rest is unexplained. V, J and clone size were drawn from that table, and D and trimming were deduced from the DNA. This sample lists tens of thousands of clones; roughly 89% were detected once. The top ten constitute roughly 8% of the sample. At the junction V is shortened by 5 bases and J by 3 bases; bases outside the gene matches: 8. CDR1 and CDR2 were assigned from the germline V gene as SGDLS and YYNGEE. Counted from cysteine to phenylalanine, this CDR3 has 15 amino acids. Kept here is only the CDR3 DNA, which spans 45 bases and is read in frame from base 1.

The chain is encoded by TRBV9 joined to TRBJ1-3, and 7 bases in between align with TRBD1. This receptor was obtained from a woman aged 18-35 years in good health and CMV-seropositive. The sequencing input was PBMCs. The nucleotide sequence is given as TGTGCCAGCAGTCCAACAGGGGTAGTTGGAAACACCATATATTTT. Protein translation: CASSPTGVVGNTIYF.